The 13 T cell receptor beta chains in this list originate from one sample, sequenced in a study of CD8+ T cells in alopecia areata. Following RNA extraction, reverse transcription yielded cDNA that acted as the sequencing template. Assay used: immunoSEQ multiplex PCR; TCRdb lists only in-frame clones, some missing. The repertoire has 140,000 to 150,000 clones, 87% of them found once; the top ten carry approximately 16%. This sample comprised CD8+ T cells sorted from blood, obtained at week 0. The receptors shown here come from a human donor with alopecia areata.

The CDR3 bases are TGTGCCAGTAGTATTAAGGGACTAGCCCATGAGCAGTTCTTC. Its translation: CASSIKGLAHEQFF. This chain links TRBV19 with TRBJ2-1; 9 positions agree with TRBD2. Germline assignment: CDR1 LNHDA and CDR2 SQIVND (reference sequence). The ends lost 3 bases at V and 8 bases at J; junction bases unmatched: 5. The CDR3 totals 14 residues.

The gene calls are TRBV27 and TRBJ2-7; 9 bases align to TRBD1. This CDR3 spans 13 amino acids. The J segment lost 5 bases and the V segment lost 5 bases, leaving 4 bases of the junction unmatched. Looked up from germline, CDR1 is MNHEY and CDR2 is SMNVEV (reference sequence). CDR3 sequence: CASSPGTGHEQYF. The DNA for the CDR3 is TGTGCCAGCAGTCCGGGGACAGGGCACGAGCAGTACTTC.

V is TRBV25-1 and J is TRBJ1-4; possible D gene TRBD1, 5 bases. Trimming stripped 1 base from V and 6 bases from J, with 9 bases between. The CDR3 sequence is 14 residues long. The germline gives CDR1 MGHDK, CDR2 SYGVNS. The DNA of the CDR3 is TGTGCCAGCAGTGAATTGGTGGGGGATGAAAAACTGTTTTTT. Amino acids: CASSELVGDEKLFF.

CDR3 coding DNA: TGTGCCAGCAGCTTGTCGGAGAACACTGAAGCTTTCTTT. Translation: CASSLSENTEAFF. This chain links TRBV7-2 with TRBJ1-1, with no clear D. Germline V CDR1 and CDR2: SGHTA, FQGNSA. V was cut by 3 bases and J by 1 base, with 6 bases left in between. The CDR3 runs 13 residues.

V gene TRBV12-5 combines with J gene TRBJ2-5; tentatively, D is TRBD2 (5 bases). The DNA matches TRBJ2-7 better at its end, which makes the J call doubtful. The CDR3 covers 12 residues. Looked up from germline, CDR1 is LGHNT and CDR2 is FRNRAP. For the CDR3, the DNA is TGTGCTAGCACTACGGGATCCTACGAGCAGTACTTC. This encodes CASTTGSYEQYF.

CDR3 region: CSGRTGKEKLFF. The DNA for the CDR3 is TGCAGCGGAAGGACAGGGAAAGAAAAACTGTTTTTT. The J gene is TRBJ1-4, the V gene TRBV29-1, with TRBD1 matching over 8 bases. This CDR3 region has 12 residues. The V and J ends lost 7 bases and 8 bases, in that order; junction bases with no gene match: 6. The V gene's germline CDR1 is SQVTM and CDR2 ANQGSEA.

This sequence joins TRBV9 and TRBJ2-7; 8 bases map to TRBD2. This CDR3 region has 14 residues. Trimming removed 4 bases from V and 4 bases from J; junction bases left unmatched: 7. Germline V lookup: CDR1 SGDLS, CDR2 YYNGEE. The CDR3 coding sequence is TGTGCCAGCAGCTCCCGACGGGGGGGTTACGAGCAGTACTTC. Protein product: CASSSRRGGYEQYF.

This clone has a single count. The chain recombines TRBV5-1 with TRBJ2-7; no clear D. This CDR3 comprises 18 residues. Germline lookup yields CDR1 SGHRS and CDR2 YFSETQ. V lost 3 bases to trimming and J lost 4 bases, with 26 bases between them. This chain's CDR3 is CASSSDGVSGPPGYEQYF. CDR3 nucleotides: TGCGCCAGCAGCTCGGATGGCGTATCAGGACCACCTGGGTACGAGCAGTACTTC.

CDR3 sequence: CASSAEGSQYNEQFF. The CDR3 nucleotides are TGTGCCAGCAGCGCTGAGGGCAGTCAATACAATGAGCAGTTCTTC. The chain has TRBV9 and TRBJ2-1; D may be TRBD2 (5 bases). V dropped 3 bases and J dropped 4 bases, with 14 bases sitting between them. The CDR3 loop spans 15 amino acids. CDR1 SGDLS and CDR2 YYNGEE come from the germline V gene.

The rearrangement uses TRBV7-9 and TRBJ1-1, with 7 bases lining up with TRBD1. There are 16 residues in the CDR3. The germline V gene encodes CDR1 SEHNR and CDR2 FQNEAQ (reference sequence). Losses at the gene ends were 4 bases for V and 1 base for J; bases not matched to a gene: 9. CDR3 sequence reads: CASSSLTGHPNTEAFF. The CDR3, as DNA: TGTGCCAGCAGCTCCCTGACAGGGCATCCGAACACTGAAGCTTTCTTT.

On this clone: Additional DNA sequences in this sample encode the identical CDR3. The CDR3 coding sequence is TGCGCCAGCAGCTTGACAGGGGGCACTGAAGCTTTCTTT. This translates into CASSLTGGTEAFF. The chain links TRBV5-1 to TRBJ1-1; TRBD1 aligns across 8 bases. V shed 1 base and J 4 bases; nucleotides not matched to a gene: 0. The CDR3 contains 13 residues. CDR1 and CDR2 (germline): SGHRS, YFSETQ. The full variable domain, its missing parts supplied by reference TRBV5-1 and TRBJ1-1, is KAGVTQTPRYLIKTRGQQVTLSCSPISGHRSVSWYQQTPGQGLQFLFEYFSETQRNKGNFPGRFSGRQFSNSRSEMNVSTLELGDSALYLCASSLTGGTEAFFGQGTRLTVV.

This rearrangement joins TRBV29-1 to TRBJ1-2; D call uncertain. The germline V and J ends were trimmed by 0 bases and 5 bases, with 13 bases remaining between them. Germline values: CDR1 SQVTM, CDR2 ANQGSEA. The CDR3 sequence is 14 residues long. CDR3 amino acids: CSVEDSQRSYGYTF. CDR3 coding DNA: TGCAGCGTTGAAGATTCACAGAGGAGTTATGGCTACACCTTC.

This clone was picked up a small number of times. This chain uses TRBV29-1 with TRBJ2-7; D not resolved. V was trimmed by 5 bases and J by 2 bases, leaving 10 bases between them. CDR3 length: 12 amino acids. CDR1 is SQVTM and CDR2 is ANQGSEA in the germline V gene. This chain's CDR3 is CSVSPGPYEQYF. The CDR3 region has the DNA TGCAGCGTTTCACCAGGCCCCTACGAGCAGTACTTC.